Shown below are 8 T cell receptor beta chains from a single sample sequenced in a study of blood T cell repertoires in COVID-19. The method was immunoSEQ multiplex PCR; TCRdb's version includes in-frame clones alone and lacks a portion of them. Found here are some 260,000 clones, almost 90% of them singletons; the top ten hold around 1.5%. Sequenced: peripheral blood. Receptor source: a man older than 75 with acute or convalescent COVID-19.

V and J are TRBV5-4 and TRBJ1-2; D unclear. The CDR3 runs 13 residues. The germline V and J ends were trimmed by 4 bases and 6 bases, with 13 bases remaining between them. CDR1 is SGHNT and CDR2 is YYREEE in the germline V gene (reference sequence). This CDR3 is CASSPPLSDGYTF. DNA of the CDR3: TGTGCCAGCAGCCCGCCCCTCTCAGATGGCTACACCTTC.

The chain is built from TRBV9 and TRBJ2-3, with D perhaps matching TRBD2 (6 bases). The CDR3 runs 15 residues. Trimming took 1 base from V and 2 from J, leaving 11 bases between them. The germline CDR1 and CDR2 sequences are SGDLS and YYNGEE. CDR3 bases: TGTGCCAGCAGCGTACGGCTAGCGTTCACAGATACGCAGTATTTT. As protein: CASSVRLAFTDTQYF.

The genes are TRBV5-1 and TRBJ2-5; 10 nucleotides line up with TRBD2. The CDR3 is 17 residues long. Germline-derived CDR1 and CDR2 are SGHRS and YFSETQ. V lost 2 bases to trimming and J lost 5 bases; unmatched junction nucleotides: 12. CDR3 in DNA: TGCGCCAGCAGCTTAGGACCCCTAGCGGGAGTAGGGGAGACCCAGTACTTC. As protein: CASSLGPLAGVGETQYF.

The chain uses TRBV10-3 and TRBJ2-5; D might be TRBD1 (5 bases). V was pared by 4 bases and J by 2 bases, with 8 bases between. The CDR3 consists of 13 residues. CDR1 and CDR2 from the germline V gene are ENHRY and SYGVKD. The DNA of the CDR3 is TGTGCCATCAGTGGACAGTTTCAAGAGACCCAGTACTTC. Translated: CAISGQFQETQYF.

This clone came up a few times. J is TRBJ1-2 and V is TRBV25-1, with TRBD1 matching over 9 bases. The germline CDR1 and CDR2 sequences are MGHDK and SYGVNS. The CDR3 is 13 residues long. J was trimmed by 5 bases and V by 6 bases; bases with no gene match: 4. The DNA of the CDR3 is TGTGCCAGCAGCAGAGGACAGGGGTATGGCTACACCTTC. As protein: CASSRGQGYGYTF.

This chain links TRBV29-1 with TRBJ2-7; D is possibly TRBD1 (5 bases). V lost 1 base, J lost 3 bases, and 10 bases lay in between. The germline V gene encodes CDR1 SQVTM and CDR2 ANQGSEA. The CDR3 loop spans 13 amino acids. Written as DNA, the CDR3 is TGCAGCGTTGAAGTCGCAGGGCACTACGAGCAGTACTTC. Residues: CSVEVAGHYEQYF.

This clone was seen only a few times. V gene TRBV4-1 combines with J gene TRBJ1-5; a weak D match, TRBD1 (6 bases). This CDR3 contains 19 residues. The V end lost 1 base, the J end lost 2 bases, and 21 bases lay between the germline ends. Looked up from germline, CDR1 is MGHRA and CDR2 is YSYEKL. The CDR3 sequence is CASSQVGVRGGYGNQPQHF. The DNA of the CDR3 is TGCGCCAGCAGCCAAGTAGGCGTCAGGGGAGGGTATGGCAATCAGCCCCAGCATTTT.

The chain carries TRBV6-6 and TRBJ2-2, with TRBD2 as a possible D gene (5 bases). V was trimmed by 4 bases and J by 4 bases, leaving 7 bases between them. Germline V CDR1 and CDR2: MNHNY, SVGAGI (reference sequence). The CDR3 has 13 amino acids. The CDR3: CASSFAGTGELFF. In DNA, the CDR3 is TGTGCCAGCAGTTTCGCGGGCACCGGGGAGCTGTTTTTT.